These 25 T cell receptor beta chains share one sample of origin, sequenced in a study of blood T cell repertoires in COVID-19. Data came from immunoSEQ multiplex PCR; TCRdb stores just in-frame clones and leaves some out. The sample contains about 130,000 clones, about 88% of which appear only once. The material sequenced was peripheral blood. The receptors were gathered from an elderly woman with acute or convalescent COVID-19.

V gene TRBV24-1 combines with J gene TRBJ2-3; 7 bases align to TRBD2. The CDR3 consists of 16 residues. J lost 3 bases, V lost 1 base, and 6 bases had no gene match. CDR1 is KGHDR, CDR2 SFDVKD, per germline. Here the CDR3 DNA reads TGTGCCACCAGTGATTTAGGGGCGGGACTAACAGATACGCAGTATTTT. This codes for CATSDLGAGLTDTQYF.

Regarding this clone: This sample includes further DNA sequences coding for the same CDR3. DNA of the CDR3: TGCAGCGTCGGACAGGGAAACACTGAAGCTTTCTTT. Amino acid sequence: CSVGQGNTEAFF. This chain joins TRBV29-1 and TRBJ1-1; 8 bases map to TRBD1. The germline CDR1 and CDR2 sequences are SQVTM and ANQGSEA. The CDR3 is made up of 12 amino acids. Trimming took 6 bases from V and 2 from J; bases not matched to a gene: 2.

The CDR3 region has the DNA TGTGCCAGCAGTGAGGCAGGGGGCATGGTTCGGAACACTGAAGCTTTCTTT. Its translation is CASSEAGGMVRNTEAFF. The chain combines TRBV2 with TRBJ1-1, with TRBD1 identical over 8 bases. The junction had 10 bases not matched to a gene; V was cut back by 3 bases and J by 1 base. The CDR3 runs 17 residues. CDR1 is SNHLY, CDR2 FYNNEI, per germline. The complete variable domain, with remaining parts taken from reference TRBV2 and TRBJ1-1, reads EPEVTQTPSHQVTQMGQEVILRCVPISNHLYFYWYRQILGQKVEFLVSFYNNEISEKSEIFDDQFSVERPDGSNFTLKIRSTKLEDSAMYFCASSEAGGMVRNTEAFFGQGTRLTVV.

This clone was detected only once. The chain joins TRBV10-3 to TRBJ1-6; 11 bases are a match to TRBD1. This CDR3 spans 17 amino acids. Germline V CDR1 and CDR2: ENHRY, SYGVKD. The V gene end was trimmed by 10 bases and the J gene end by 5 bases; junction bases not matched to a gene: 13. The CDR3 DNA is TGTGCCACCAAGGACCGGGACAGGGGGATAGATAATTCACCCCTCCACTTT. The encoded protein is CATKDRDRGIDNSPLHF.

About this clone: Other DNA sequences in this specimen translate into the identical CDR3. This chain links TRBV10-3 with TRBJ1-2, with D possibly being TRBD1 (5 bases). The CDR3 loop spans 13 amino acids. In germline, CDR1 is ENHRY, CDR2 SYGVKD. Trimming stripped 3 bases from V and 2 bases from J, with 7 bases between. The DNA of the CDR3 is TGTGCCATCAGTGAATCAGGGAACTATGGCTACACCTTC. Protein: CAISESGNYGYTF.

V gene TRBV9 combines with J gene TRBJ2-3; a weak D match, TRBD2 (6 bases). Germline-derived CDR1 and CDR2 are SGDLS and YYNGEE. Trimming removed 4 bases from V and 3 bases from J, with 9 bases in between. The CDR3 consists of 13 residues. CDR3: CASSLGGTDTQYF. The CDR3, as DNA: TGTGCCAGCAGCCTCGGGGGTACAGATACGCAGTATTTT. Based on the CDR3 plus reference TRBV9 and TRBJ2-3, the full variable domain is DSGVTQTPKHLITATGQRVTLRCSPRSGDLSVYWYQQSLDQGLQFLIQYYNGEERAKGNILERFSAQQFPDLHSELNLSSLELGDSALYFCASSLGGTDTQYFGPGTRLTVL.

This sequence joins TRBV28 and TRBJ2-1; no reliable D call. The germline V gene encodes CDR1 MDHEN and CDR2 SYDVKM. V lost 6 bases and J lost 6, with 12 bases in between. The CDR3 is 13 amino acids. The CDR3 DNA is TGTGCCAGCAGAAGTCCACATTCCAATGAGCAGTTCTTC. It translates to CASRSPHSNEQFF.

The V gene is TRBV4-1, the J gene TRBJ1-5; TRBD1 agrees at 7 bases. Trimming removed 4 bases from V and 2 bases from J; junction bases left unmatched: 5. The germline V gene encodes CDR1 MGHRA and CDR2 YSYEKL. CDR3 length: 15 residues. The CDR3 DNA reads TGCGCCAGCAGCCGGGACAGTGCGGGCAATCAGCCCCAGCATTTT. Translating it yields CASSRDSAGNQPQHF.

This clone was observed a single time. The chain uses TRBV13 and TRBJ1-2, with TRBD1 matching over 11 bases. V gave up 5 bases and J gave up 4 bases; unmatched junction bases: 6. Germline V gene data show CDR1 as PRHDT and CDR2 as FYEKMQ (reference sequence). The CDR3 loop spans 15 amino acids. The CDR3 spells CASSRRDRGVYGYTF. The CDR3 coding sequence is TGTGCCAGCAGCCGACGGGACAGGGGGGTCTATGGCTACACCTTC.

As concerns this clone: The identical CDR3 is also encoded by other nucleotide sequences in the sample. The chain recombines TRBV12-3 or TRBV12-4 with TRBJ1-2, with D unclear. V was shortened by 2 bases and J by 2 bases, with 6 bases between the two germline ends. The CDR3 runs 13 residues. CDR3 coding DNA: TGTGCCAGCAGTTTATCGGGGAACTATGGCTACACCTTC. Its translation is CASSLSGNYGYTF.

In DNA, the CDR3 is TGTGCCAGCAGTTCTATAAACACTGAAGCTTTCTTT. It codes for CASSSINTEAFF. The J gene is TRBJ1-1, the V gene TRBV12-3 or TRBV12-4; D call uncertain. The V and J ends lost 4 bases and 2 bases respectively, with 5 bases between them. CDR3 length: 12 amino acids.

The chain carries TRBV7-7 and TRBJ2-5; 8 bases align to TRBD2. V trimming: 4 bases; J trimming: 4 bases; junction bases outside the gene matches: 11. Germline V CDR1 and CDR2: SSHAT, FNYEAQ (reference sequence). The CDR3 is 16 amino acids. The CDR3 loop reads CASSSLGRGGRETQYF. The CDR3 nucleotides read TGTGCCAGCAGCTCCCTCGGCCGGGGGGGCCGAGAGACCCAGTACTTC.

The V gene is TRBV28, the J gene TRBJ1-5; TRBD1 agrees at 10 bases. Per germline, CDR1 MDHEN and CDR2 SYDVKM. The CDR3 totals 17 residues. The trim removed 5 bases at V and 13 bases at J, leaving 20 bases unmatched. The CDR3 DNA reads TGTGCCAGCAGTACACATATCCGGGACAGGGGACTCCAGCAACAGCATTTT. Translated: CASSTHIRDRGLQQQHF.

In this sample, this clone turned up once. J is TRBJ1-6 and V is TRBV23-1, with TRBD1 identical over 8 bases. TRBV23-1 is an ORF for which the function is uncertain. The CDR3 extends over 18 amino acids. Trimming took 4 bases from V and 8 from J; bases not matched to a gene: 16. This chain's CDR3 is CASSPKLDRVRIHSPLHF. Here the CDR3 DNA reads TGCGCCAGCAGTCCGAAACTGGACAGGGTAAGGATCCATTCACCCCTCCACTTT.

This chain joins TRBV4-1 and TRBJ2-7; TRBD1 matches at 10 bases. The V gene end was trimmed by 3 bases and the J gene end by 3 bases; junction bases not matched to a gene: 8. Germline CDR1 is MGHRA and CDR2 is YSYEKL. The CDR3 loop spans 16 amino acids. The CDR3 loop reads CASSQAAGTGVYEQYF. The DNA of the CDR3 is TGCGCCAGCAGCCAGGCAGCCGGGACAGGGGTCTACGAGCAGTACTTC.

V is TRBV7-6 and J is TRBJ2-7, with D maybe TRBD1 (5 bases). Germline assignment: CDR1 SGHVS and CDR2 FNYEAQ. V lost 5 bases and J lost 5, with 10 bases in between. The CDR3 consists of 12 residues. CDR3 protein: CASSAQGNEQYF. CDR3 nucleotide sequence: TGTGCCAGCAGCGCGCAGGGAAACGAGCAGTACTTC.

The chain has TRBV5-1 and TRBJ1-3; D is undetermined. This CDR3 region has 15 residues. V was shortened by 3 bases and J by 4 bases, with 14 bases between the two germline ends. Germline CDR1 SGHRS, CDR2 YFSETQ. CDR3 DNA sequence: TGCGCCAGCAGCTCCGACATCCATGGGGGAAACACCATATATTTT. Protein product: CASSSDIHGGNTIYF.

This chain connects TRBV28 to TRBJ2-3, with 9 bases lining up with TRBD1. Unmatched junction bases numbered 12, after V lost 4 bases and J lost 4 bases. Germline CDR1 is MDHEN and CDR2 is SYDVKM. The CDR3 contains 17 residues. The CDR3 DNA is TGTGCCAGCAGTTCCGGGCCTTTGACAGGGGGGGCAGATACGCAGTATTTT. Encoded protein: CASSSGPLTGGADTQYF.

This clone was seen a few times. The chain recombines TRBV5-1 with TRBJ1-2, with D tentatively TRBD1 (5 bases). Germline V gives CDR1 SGHRS, CDR2 YFSETQ. CDR3 length equals 14 residues. The V end was cut by 0 bases, the J end by 4 bases, with 10 bases between. The DNA of the CDR3 is TGCGCCAGCAGCTTGGGGGGCAGTGGCTATGGCTACACCTTC. The encoded protein is CASSLGGSGYGYTF. The full variable domain, rest sourced from reference TRBV5-1 and TRBJ1-2, is KAGVTQTPRYLIKTRGQQVTLSCSPISGHRSVSWYQQTPGQGLQFLFEYFSETQRNKGNFPGRFSGRQFSNSRSEMNVSTLELGDSALYLCASSLGGSGYGYTFGSGTRLTVV.

V gene TRBV5-3 combines with J gene TRBJ1-2; D gene unclear. TRBV5-3 is noted as an ORF with a role that remains uncertain. Trimming cost V 2 bases and J 2 bases, with 7 bases left between them. This CDR3 region has 13 residues. The CDR3 reads CARSLGENYGYTF. In nucleotides, the CDR3 is TGTGCCAGAAGCTTAGGAGAGAACTATGGCTACACCTTC.

The chain recombines TRBV28 with TRBJ1-1; possible D gene TRBD1, 6 bases. V lost 7 bases, J lost 4 bases, and 19 bases lay in between. This CDR3 has 15 residues. CDR1 is MDHEN, CDR2 SYDVKM, per germline. The CDR3 nucleotides read TGTGCCAGCACACTGAATGGGGGCTCAAGCACTGAAGCTTTCTTT. Its protein is CASTLNGGSSTEAFF.

The chain couples TRBV5-1 to TRBJ2-1; no clear D. CDR1 and CDR2 from the germline V gene are SGHRS and YFSETQ. The CDR3 is made up of 11 amino acids. Trimming shortened V by 0 bases and J by 8 bases, and 3 bases separated the two germline ends. The DNA for the CDR3 is TGCGCCAGCAGCTTGGCCTATGAGCAGTTCTTC. This translates into CASSLAYEQFF.

The V and J genes are TRBV29-1 and TRBJ2-7; TRBD2 matches at 14 bases. V dropped 4 bases and J dropped 4; count of bases not matched to a gene: 6. Germline V gene sequence: CDR1 SQVTM, CDR2 ANQGSEA. This CDR3 is 15 amino acids long. This chain's CDR3 is CSVAPGTSGRYEQYF. In DNA, the CDR3 is TGCAGCGTTGCCCCCGGGACTAGCGGGAGATACGAGCAGTACTTC.

J is TRBJ2-5 and V is TRBV28, with TRBD2 identical over 10 bases. The ends lost 4 bases at V and 0 bases at J; junction bases unmatched: 8. This CDR3 has 17 amino acids. Germline V lookup: CDR1 MDHEN, CDR2 SYDVKM. The CDR3 loop reads CASSSRGAGGYQETQYF. The CDR3, as DNA: TGTGCCAGCAGTTCGCGGGGAGCGGGGGGGTACCAAGAGACCCAGTACTTC.

The rearrangement links TRBV2 to TRBJ1-1; D ambiguous. The germline CDR1 and CDR2 sequences are SNHLY and FYNNEI. There are 16 residues in the CDR3. The V end lost 0 bases, the J end lost 5 bases, and 16 bases lay between the germline ends. In DNA, the CDR3 is TGTGCCAGCAGTGAAGCGTCTGGACGGGCGGGGACTGAAGCTTTCTTT. Protein: CASSEASGRAGTEAFF. Full variable domain (rest looked up from reference TRBV2 and TRBJ1-1): EPEVTQTPSHQVTQMGQEVILRCVPISNHLYFYWYRQILGQKVEFLVSFYNNEISEKSEIFDDQFSVERPDGSNFTLKIRSTKLEDSAMYFCASSEASGRAGTEAFFGQGTRLTVV.